A single sample gave rise to the 17 T cell receptor beta chains below, sequenced in a study of low-dose radiotherapy and immunotherapy resistance in tumors. Sample time point: after trial treatment. Stated treatment: LDRT plus nivolumab, ipilimumab, low-dose cyclophosphamide and aspirin (RACIN trial). Primers targeting TRAV and TRBV primed first-strand cDNA, covering alpha and beta chains. With a constant-region primer and a V-primer adapter, TCRs were subjected to roughly 18 PCR cycles of amplification. TCRdb reprocessed the reads with MiXCR, giving one entry per CDR3 protein. The sample has more than 70,000 distinct CDR3 sequences; 20% to 25% are singletons. Sequences were derived from PBMCs, sampled after low-dose radiotherapy plus immunotherapy. These receptors were obtained from a female donor with ovarian cancer.

This clonotype was found many times. The rearrangement joins TRBV29-1 to TRBJ1-1; possibly TRBD1 for D (6 bases). The germline V gene has CDR1 SQVTM and CDR2 ANQGSEA. The length of the CDR3 is 12 residues. Trimming took off 7 bases at V and 0 bases at J, with 9 bases between the two ends. The CDR3 region is CSARQVNTEAFF. The DNA of the CDR3 is TGCAGCGCAAGACAGGTGAACACTGAAGCTTTCTTT.

This clonotype was observed many times. The J gene is TRBJ2-7, the V gene TRBV29-1, with D unclear. V was cut by 4 bases and J by 3 bases, with 7 bases left in between. The CDR3 has 11 amino acids. CDR1 and CDR2 (germline): SQVTM, ANQGSEA. CDR3 loop: CSVGYSYEQYF. CDR3 sequence (DNA): TGCAGCGTTGGGTATAGCTACGAGCAGTACTTC.

This clonotype appeared a single time. Since a far larger clone is one base different, this is likely a read error. A read error is likely, as this CDR3 ends without the conserved phenylalanine or tryptophan. The chain links TRBV6-8 to TRBJ2-7; D not certain. V lost 10 bases to trimming and J lost 2 bases, with 12 bases between them. In germline, CDR1 is MNHGY, CDR2 SAAAGT. CDR3 length: 12 amino acids. CDR3 residues: CATALWPYEQYS. CDR3 nucleotide sequence: TGTGCCACCGCCCTTTGGCCCTACGAGCAGTACTCC.

In this sample, this clonotype turned up a few times. This sequence joins TRBV9 and TRBJ2-7; TRBD1 matches 7 bases. CDR1 and CDR2 from the germline V gene are SGDLS and YYNGEE. This CDR3 contains 17 residues. Trimming cost V 0 bases and J 1 base; bases outside gene matches: 10. CDR3 sequence (DNA): TGTGCCAGCAGCGTAGGTATCGAGACAGGGATGTCCTACGAGCAGTACTTC. It specifies CASSVGIETGMSYEQYF.

At least ten counts were recorded for this clonotype. The chain links TRBV29-1 to TRBJ1-3; TRBD1 is a possible D gene (5 bases). CDR3 length: 12 amino acids. The germline V gene has CDR1 SQVTM and CDR2 ANQGSEA. The V end lost 4 bases, the J end lost 4 bases, and 8 bases lay between the germline ends. CDR3 DNA sequence: TGCAGCGTTGGACAGTCAGGAAACACCATATATTTT. It yields the protein CSVGQSGNTIYF.

This clonotype was observed at least ten times. The chain employs TRBV12-3 or TRBV12-4 and TRBJ2-3, with TRBD2 identical over 10 bases. The CDR3 sequence is 16 residues long. Trimming at V came to 3 bases and at J to 1 base, leaving 4 bases not matched to a gene. CDR3: CASSFLGTSGTDTQYF. Written as DNA, the CDR3 is TGTGCCAGCAGTTTCCTCGGGACTAGCGGCACAGATACGCAGTATTTT.

This clonotype has at least ten counts. The chain has TRBV5-4 and TRBJ2-3, with a tentative D call TRBD2 (5 bases). Trimming took 4 bases from V and 1 from J, leaving 13 bases between them. Germline CDR1 is SGHNT and CDR2 is YYREEE (reference sequence). CDR3 length equals 15 residues. This CDR3 is CASSGGGVGTDTQYF. The CDR3 nucleotides read TGTGCCAGCAGCGGAGGTGGGGTTGGCACAGATACGCAGTATTTT.

Ten or more counts support this clonotype. The chain uses TRBV6-2 or TRBV6-3 and TRBJ2-1; the match to TRBD2 covers 12 bases. The CDR3 is 15 amino acids. The germline V gene has CDR1 MNHEY and CDR2 SVGEGT. Germline trimming cut 6 bases from V and 6 bases from J; bases unmatched to any gene: 6. CDR3: CASRGVLAGGNEQFF. In DNA form, the CDR3 reads TGTGCCAGCAGGGGGGTACTAGCGGGAGGCAATGAGCAGTTCTTC.

This clonotype was seen repeatedly, ten times or more. The chain carries TRBV5-1 and TRBJ2-2, with 13 positions matching TRBD2. Losses at the gene ends were 7 bases for V and 6 bases for J; bases not matched to a gene: 3. Germline V gives CDR1 SGHRS, CDR2 YFSETQ. This CDR3 is built from 14 residues. CDR3 residues: CASEGLAGAGELFF. CDR3 nucleotide sequence: TGCGCCAGCGAAGGACTAGCGGGAGCCGGGGAGCTGTTTTTT. Together with reference TRBV5-1 and TRBJ2-2, the CDR3 gives the full variable domain: KAGVTQTPRYLIKTRGQQVTLSCSPISGHRSVSWYQQTPGQGLQFLFEYFSETQRNKGNFPGRFSGRQFSNSRSEMNVSTLELGDSALYLCASEGLAGAGELFFGEGSRLTVL.

The CDR3 nucleotides read TGTGCCAGCAGTTACTCGGGTAGCGGGAGGGCCGATGAGCAGTTCTTC. It codes for CASSYSGSGRADEQFF. The gene calls are TRBV6-2 or TRBV6-3 and TRBJ2-1; TRBD2 matches 11 bases. V lost 0 bases, J lost 8 bases, and 6 bases stayed unmatched. The germline gives CDR1 MNHEY, CDR2 SVGEGT. This CDR3 contains 16 residues.

Ten or more counts support this clonotype. The chain joins TRBV28 to TRBJ1-2; D is possibly TRBD1 (5 bases). CDR1 is MDHEN, CDR2 SYDVKM, per germline. Trimming left V 4 bases short and J 9 bases short, with 15 bases between. The CDR3 loop spans 13 amino acids. The CDR3 protein is CASSSTREGRYTF. CDR3 DNA: TGTGCCAGCAGTTCAACCCGCGAGGGACGCTACACCTTC.

At least ten counts were recorded for this clonotype. The chain recombines TRBV27 with TRBJ2-3; D tentatively reads TRBD1 or TRBD2 (5 bases each). Trimming shortened V by 5 bases and J by 8 bases, and 20 bases separated the two germline ends. The CDR3 runs to 15 residues. Per germline, CDR1 MNHEY and CDR2 SMNVEV (reference sequence). The DNA of the CDR3 is TGTGCCAGCAGTCTACTAGGGACGGGCGCAGCTACGCAGTATTTT. Translating gives CASSLLGTGAATQYF.

This clonotype was observed many times. The V gene is TRBV23-1, the J gene TRBJ2-2; tentative D call: TRBD1 (6 bases). TRBV23-1 is an open reading frame whose function is uncertain. V dropped 0 bases and J dropped 1 base, with 12 bases sitting between them. The CDR3 has 17 residues. CDR3 region: CASSQSRGQKNTGELFF. In DNA form, the CDR3 reads TGCGCCAGCAGTCAATCGCGTGGACAGAAGAACACCGGGGAGCTGTTTTTT.

A few counts support this clonotype. Given a far larger clone just one base away, this is likely a sequencing read error. The CDR3 nucleotides read TGCGCCAGCAGCGAGGGACTAGCGGGAGGCAATGAGCAGTACTTC. Translation: CASSEGLAGGNEQYF. V is TRBV5-1 and J is TRBJ2-7, with 15 positions matching TRBD2. This CDR3 is built from 15 residues. With 4 bases clipped from V and 7 bases from J, the junction kept 6 bases outside the gene matches. Germline assignment: CDR1 SGHRS and CDR2 YFSETQ.

In its sample, this clonotype was seen many times. In DNA form, the CDR3 reads TGTGCCAGCCGGCATCGTTCCTACGAGCAGTACTTC. It translates to CASRHRSYEQYF. The J gene is TRBJ2-7, the V gene TRBV12-3 or TRBV12-4; no definite D call. The CDR3 is made up of 12 amino acids. Trimming cost V 8 bases and J 1 base, with 9 bases left between them.

This clonotype was seen ten or more times. The rearrangement joins TRBV15 to TRBJ1-1, with D hard to call. Germline lookup yields CDR1 LNHNV and CDR2 YYDKDF (reference sequence). Trimming shortened V by 3 bases and J by 9 bases, and 8 bases separated the two germline ends. This CDR3 is 11 amino acids long. CDR3 residues: CATSRGIKAFF. In DNA, the CDR3 is TGTGCCACCAGCAGGGGGATTAAAGCTTTCTTT. Based on the CDR3 plus reference TRBV15 and TRBJ1-1, the full variable domain is DAMVIQNPRYQVTQFGKPVTLSCSQTLNHNVMYWYQQKSSQAPKLLFHYYDKDFNNEADTPDNFQSRRPNTSFCFLDIRSPGLGDTAMYLCATSRGIKAFFGQGTRLTVV.

The V and J genes are TRBV5-1 and TRBJ2-5; 9 bases map to TRBD2. V dropped 0 bases and J dropped 1; count of bases not matched to a gene: 4. Germline V CDR1 and CDR2: SGHRS, YFSETQ. This CDR3 region has 16 residues. DNA for the CDR3: TGCGCCAGCAGCTTGGCGGCTAGCGGGGCCCAAGAGACCCAGTACTTC. This gives the protein CASSLAASGAQETQYF.